A single sample gave rise to the 29 T cell receptor beta chains below, sequenced in a study of T cells after yellow fever vaccination. One entry per CDR3 protein, called by TCRdb with MiXCR from the 5' RACE reads. The data show a few hundred thousand distinct CDR3 sequences, 17% seen once. The sequencing here drew on PBMCs, taken 5 to 6 days after the first yellow fever vaccination. The source of these receptors is a man aged 18 to 35 who received the YFV17D yellow fever vaccine.

This clonotype was picked up a small number of times. The rearrangement uses TRBV12-3 or TRBV12-4 and TRBJ2-7; TRBD2 aligns across 10 bases. V was pared by 6 bases and J by 6 bases, with 8 bases of the junction left unmatched. The CDR3 has 14 residues. The DNA of the CDR3 is TGTGCCAGCAGCCTTAGCGGGGGGATGGTCGAGCAGTACTTC. It yields the protein CASSLSGGMVEQYF.

This rearrangement joins TRBV4-3 to TRBJ1-3; 7 nucleotides agree with TRBD1. This CDR3 has 16 amino acids. Germline V CDR1 and CDR2: LGHNA, YSLEER. Trimming took 0 bases from V and 7 from J; bases not matched to a gene: 9. For the CDR3, the DNA is TGCGCCAGCAGCCAAGATACCGCCGGGACAGTGAACACCATATATTTT. This codes for CASSQDTAGTVNTIYF.

The V call is TRBV27, the J call TRBJ2-7, with D tentatively TRBD2 (5 bases). The CDR3 is 18 amino acids. From germline, CDR1 is MNHEY and CDR2 SMNVEV (reference sequence). Trimming took 11 bases from V and 0 from J, leaving 29 bases between them. CDR3 residues: CAARPLERTAGSSYEQYV. The CDR3 DNA follows: TGTGCCGCGCGGCCGTTAGAGCGGACGGCAGGCAGCTCCTACGAGCAGTACGTC.

The chain links TRBV7-9 to TRBJ1-4; 9 nucleotides match TRBD1. CDR3 size: 15 residues. Germline loops: CDR1 SEHNR, CDR2 FQNEAQ (reference sequence). Trimming cost V 5 bases and J 3 bases; bases outside gene matches: 4. The CDR3 reads CASSGTGIANEKLFF. For the CDR3, the DNA is TGTGCCAGCAGCGGGACAGGGATCGCTAATGAAAAACTGTTTTTT.

This clonotype was counted between two and nine times. This chain uses TRBV6-2 or TRBV6-3 with TRBJ1-2; D unresolved. V was shortened by 7 bases and J by 4 bases, with 10 bases between the two germline ends. Germline V gene data show CDR1 as MNHEY and CDR2 as SVGEGT. The CDR3 has 12 residues. CDR3 sequence reads: CASTSPAYGYTF. As DNA, the CDR3 is TGTGCCAGCACCTCGCCTGCCTATGGCTACACCTTC.

The chain employs TRBV6-1 and TRBJ1-2; perhaps TRBD1 as D (5 bases). Germline V gene sequence: CDR1 MNHNS, CDR2 SASEGT. V dropped 4 bases and J dropped 8 bases, with 14 bases sitting between them. CDR3 length: 13 amino acids. CDR3 nucleotide sequence: TGTGCCAGCAGTGTGGACACCTCACGGGGCTACACCTTC. Translation gives CASSVDTSRGYTF.

The V call is TRBV4-1, the J call TRBJ1-2; D unresolved. The CDR3 extends over 12 amino acids. The germline CDR1 and CDR2 sequences are MGHRA and YSYEKL. V was cut by 0 bases and J by 6 bases, with 5 bases left in between. CDR3 in amino acids: CASSQDTDGYTF. The CDR3 nucleotides are TGCGCCAGCAGCCAAGATACGGATGGCTACACCTTC.

In its sample, this clonotype was seen many times. The rearrangement joins TRBV29-1 to TRBJ1-1, with no clear D. Germline assignment: CDR1 SQVTM and CDR2 ANQGSEA. V was shortened by 4 bases and J by 1 base, with 7 bases between the two germline ends. The CDR3 loop spans 12 amino acids. In DNA, the CDR3 is TGCAGCGTTGGGAGACAGAACACTGAAGCTTTCTTT. It specifies CSVGRQNTEAFF.

The table lists this clonotype with many counts. At one of its ends the junction is not consistent with the germline gene, which may arise from a read error. The chain combines TRBV7-7 with TRBJ2-1; 8 nucleotides match TRBD2. The CDR3 length is 15 residues. Germline values: CDR1 SSHAT, CDR2 FNYEAQ (reference sequence). DNA for the CDR3: TGTGCTAGCAGACCCGCCGGGGGGGGCCTCAATGAGCAGTTCTTC. Residues: CASRPAGGGLNEQFF.

This clonotype was found a few times. The chain is built from TRBV11-2 and TRBJ2-1; 8 nucleotides line up with TRBD1. The CDR3 length is 20 residues. V dropped 5 bases and J dropped 3; count of bases not matched to a gene: 21. Germline CDR1 reads SGHAT; CDR2 reads FQNNGV. CDR3 DNA sequence: TGTGCCAGCAGCCCGAGCCTTTGGCAGGGGGCGATCCGGAACTACAATGAGCAGTTCTTC. Translating it yields CASSPSLWQGAIRNYNEQFF.

This clonotype occurred a few times. The rearrangement joins TRBV28 to TRBJ1-4; unclear D gene. The CDR3 has 15 amino acids. V lost 3 bases and J 0 bases, leaving 8 bases between the germline ends. Germline V gives CDR1 MDHEN, CDR2 SYDVKM. CDR3 coding DNA: TGTGCCAGCAGTTTCCACGGATCAACTAATGAAAAACTGTTTTTT. This translates into CASSFHGSTNEKLFF.

This rearrangement joins TRBV13 to TRBJ1-1; D is possibly TRBD1 (5 bases). V shed 5 bases and J shed 5 bases, with 15 bases lying between them. CDR1 PRHDT and CDR2 FYEKMQ come from the germline V gene (reference sequence). CDR3 length: 14 amino acids. The DNA of the CDR3 is TGTGCCAGCAGCGGATCAGGGCCGCGAACTGAAGCTTTCTTT. Its translation is CASSGSGPRTEAFF.

This sequence joins TRBV6-5 and TRBJ1-1; weak D call: TRBD1 (5 bases). The CDR3 has 13 residues. Trimming pared 7 bases from V and 5 bases from J, leaving 14 bases between. CDR1 MNHEY and CDR2 SVGAGI come from the germline V gene. CDR3 sequence: CASINRRETEAFF. CDR3 sequence (DNA): TGTGCCAGCATTAACCGCAGGGAAACTGAAGCTTTCTTT.

This clonotype was seen only a few times. The rearrangement joins TRBV6-2 or TRBV6-3 to TRBJ2-5; weak D call: TRBD1 (5 bases). The V gene lost 2 bases and the J gene lost 5 bases, with 12 bases spanning the gap. The germline V gene encodes CDR1 MNHEY and CDR2 SVGEGT. The CDR3 totals 14 residues. Here the CDR3 reads CASSYRGSSETQYF. The CDR3, as DNA: TGTGCCAGCAGTTACAGGGGTAGCTCGGAGACCCAGTACTTC.

This sequence joins TRBV5-1 and TRBJ2-5; D is uncertain. V lost 4 bases, J lost 3 bases, and 13 bases lay in between. Germline V lookup: CDR1 SGHRS, CDR2 YFSETQ. The CDR3 is 14 residues long. The CDR3 DNA reads as TGCGCCAGCAGCCCTCGGCGCGAGAAAGAGACCCAGTACTTC. Residues: CASSPRREKETQYF.

The V call is TRBV5-5, the J call TRBJ2-7; D may be TRBD2 (5 bases). The CDR3 extends over 14 amino acids. Trimming left V 1 base short and J 4 bases short, with 12 bases between. From germline, CDR1 is SGHKS and CDR2 YYEKEE (reference sequence). CDR3 nucleotides: TGTGCCAGCAGCTTGTCGGCGGGCCAGTACGAGCAGTACGTC. Its protein product is CASSLSAGQYEQYV.

This clonotype was detected only a few times. The rearrangement links TRBV12-3 or TRBV12-4 to TRBJ1-1, with 8 nucleotides matching TRBD1. V lost 4 bases and J lost 6; bases outside the gene matches: 10. There are 15 residues in the CDR3. The CDR3 is CASSSTGASHPEAFF. Written as DNA, the CDR3 is TGTGCCAGCAGTTCGACAGGGGCGTCGCACCCTGAAGCTTTCTTT.

The chain carries TRBV4-2 and TRBJ2-3, with unresolved D. Germline assignment: CDR1 LGHNA and CDR2 YNFKEQ. The CDR3 has 15 residues. The V and J ends lost 0 bases and 1 base respectively, with 8 bases between them. CDR3 coding DNA: TGTGCCAGCAGCCAAGAGCGGCGCCGCACAGATACGCAGTATTTT. Its translation: CASSQERRRTDTQYF.

The chain carries TRBV11-2 and TRBJ2-5, with 15 bases that match TRBD2. This CDR3 has 18 amino acids. V shed 5 bases and J 5 bases; nucleotides not matched to a gene: 12. Germline V gene sequence: CDR1 SGHAT, CDR2 FQNNGV. CDR3 sequence (DNA): TGTGCCAGCAGCCCCAAGAGGACTAGCGGGGGGGCCCCGGAGACCCAGTACTTC. It yields the protein CASSPKRTSGGAPETQYF.

This clonotype was observed a few times. V gene TRBV20-1 combines with J gene TRBJ1-2; D gene ambiguous. Germline V gene lookup returns CDR1 DFQATT and CDR2 SNEGSKA (reference sequence). V was trimmed by 1 base and J by 8 bases, leaving 17 bases between them. This CDR3 is 14 amino acids long. The CDR3 region has the DNA TGCAGTGCTAGAGTCCCCCTAATGAGGGCAGGCTACACCTTC. Translation gives CSARVPLMRAGYTF.

This clonotype was counted ten times or more. The V gene is TRBV5-1, the J gene TRBJ2-2; 9 bases align to TRBD2. This CDR3 is 16 amino acids long. CDR1 and CDR2 from the germline V gene are SGHRS and YFSETQ. J lost 4 bases, V lost 2 bases, and 6 bases had no gene match. The CDR3 region is CASSLLRAGGTGELFF. The DNA for the CDR3 is TGCGCCAGCAGCTTACTGCGAGCGGGGGGCACCGGGGAGCTGTTTTTT.

This clonotype was seen a few times. The V and J genes are TRBV5-4 and TRBJ1-4; 10 bases agree with TRBD1. The junction had 8 bases not matched to a gene; V was cut back by 4 bases and J by 8 bases. This CDR3 has 15 amino acids. Germline V gene lookup returns CDR1 SGHNT and CDR2 YYREEE (reference sequence). CDR3 sequence reads: CASSIDRGLTEKLFF. The CDR3 DNA follows: TGTGCCAGCAGCATCGACAGGGGGCTAACCGAAAAACTGTTTTTT.

This clonotype was observed many times. The gene calls are TRBV7-9 and TRBJ2-2; the match to TRBD1 covers 10 bases. The CDR3 covers 15 residues. Trimming took 4 bases from V and 7 from J; bases not matched to a gene: 6. Germline CDR1 and CDR2: SEHNR and FQNEAQ (reference sequence). The CDR3 DNA sequence: TGTGCCAGCAGCTCCGGGACAGGGGACATCGGGGAGCTGTTTTTT. Translation: CASSSGTGDIGELFF.

This clonotype was counted between two and nine times. The chain links TRBV4-3 to TRBJ2-2; possible D gene TRBD2, 5 bases. The CDR3 runs to 16 residues. V shed 4 bases and J shed 4 bases, with 16 bases lying between them. From germline, CDR1 is LGHNA and CDR2 YSLEER. CDR3 nucleotide sequence: TGCGCCAGCAGCCTTCTCCGGACTGTTCCCACCGGGGAGCTGTTTTTT. This sequence encodes CASSLLRTVPTGELFF.

This clonotype was observed at least ten times. J is TRBJ2-5 and V is TRBV15; no reliable D call. The CDR3 covers 15 residues. The V gene's germline CDR1 is LNHNV and CDR2 YYDKDF (reference sequence). V was clipped by 0 bases and J by 1 base, with 9 bases between them. As DNA, the CDR3 is TGTGCCACCAGCAGAGATCGGCGGCCCCAAGAGACCCAGTACTTC. It translates to CATSRDRRPQETQYF.

This clonotype was recorded many times. The V call is TRBV25-1, the J call TRBJ2-1, with TRBD1 identical over 9 bases. After removal of 0 bases from V and 6 bases from J, the junction contained 3 bases not matched to a gene. This CDR3 comprises 15 residues. Germline values: CDR1 MGHDK, CDR2 SYGVNS. The CDR3 nucleotides are TGTGCCAGCAGTGAATATACAGGGGGCGGCAATGAGCAGTTCTTC. As protein: CASSEYTGGGNEQFF.

This clonotype showed up just a few times. In DNA form, the CDR3 reads TGTGCCATCAGTCCCTCCGGGGGGGGCCCTGGGGCCAACGTCCTGACTTTC. Its protein is CAISPSGGGPGANVLTF. V usage is TRBV10-3 and J usage is TRBJ2-6; 8 positions match TRBD2. V gave up 5 bases and J gave up 2 bases; unmatched junction bases: 8. The CDR3 is 17 amino acids. Germline V CDR1 and CDR2: ENHRY, SYGVKD.

The DNA for the CDR3 is TGTGCCAGCAGCTCCGCCGGGGGGGCCTCGCATGAGCAGTTCTTC. Protein: CASSSAGGASHEQFF. V and J are TRBV7-7 and TRBJ2-1; 8 bases are shared with TRBD2. The CDR3 has 15 amino acids. Losses at the gene ends were 4 bases for V and 8 bases for J; bases not matched to a gene: 10. CDR1 SSHAT and CDR2 FNYEAQ come from the germline V gene (reference sequence). Filled out from reference TRBV7-7 and TRBJ2-1, the complete variable domain reads GAGVSQSPRYKVTKRGQDVTLRCDPISSHATLYWYQQALGQGPEFLTYFNYEAQPDKSGLPSDRFSAERPEGSISTLTIQRTEQRDSAMYRCASSSAGGASHEQFFGPGTRLTVL.

In this sample, this clonotype turned up a few times. The chain couples TRBV10-2 to TRBJ2-5; possible D gene TRBD2, 6 bases. The germline CDR1 and CDR2 sequences are WSHSY and SAAADI. There are 13 residues in the CDR3. The V gene lost 3 bases and the J gene lost 7 bases, with 12 bases spanning the gap. CDR3 region: CASSDRGEATQYF. In DNA, the CDR3 is TGCGCCAGCAGTGACCGAGGGGAGGCGACCCAGTACTTC.